Detailed here is one TCR beta chain. It may be a read error: a sequence one base away is much more abundant. Researchers amplified the TCR beta CDR3 regions from RNA transcripts. The HTBI primer set was used in a first-round RT-PCR of the TCR CDR3. TCRdb re-called the multiplex PCR reads through MiXCR, storing one row per CDR3 protein. The profile shows roughly 420,000 distinct CDR3 sequences, roughly 13% of them singletons. This record belongs to a study of T cells in Graves' hyperthyroidism and ophthalmopathy. Study-level background: It was at initial diagnosis, before any treatment, that peripheral blood was collected.

Trimming removed 8 bases at V and 3 bases at J, with 16 bases between. Germline V lookup: CDR1 SEHNR, CDR2 FQNEAQ (reference sequence). CDR3 length: 14 amino acids. Fresh peripheral blood, 9.5 to 10 ml of it, supplied the PBMCs. The genes are TRBV7-9 and TRBJ1-1; D is uncertain. This clonotype was sampled from a woman under 30 with Graves' hyperthyroidism. Material for sequencing was blood. The CDR3 nucleotides are TGTGCCAGCGGCCTCGGGCCGGCGGACACTGAAGCTTTCTTT. The encoded protein is CASGLGPADTEAFF.